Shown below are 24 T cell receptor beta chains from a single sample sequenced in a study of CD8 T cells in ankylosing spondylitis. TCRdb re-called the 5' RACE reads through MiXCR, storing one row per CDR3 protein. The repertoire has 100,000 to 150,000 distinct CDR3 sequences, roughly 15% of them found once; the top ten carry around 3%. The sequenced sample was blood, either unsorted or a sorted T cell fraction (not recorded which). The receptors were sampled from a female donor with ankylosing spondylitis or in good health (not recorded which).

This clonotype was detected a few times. The CDR3 sequence is CANRGVSSYEQYF. The CDR3 DNA reads TGTGCCAACCGGGGGGTTAGCTCCTACGAGCAGTACTTC. The chain is built from TRBV2 and TRBJ2-7, with TRBD2 matching 7 bases. Unmatched junction bases numbered 6, after V lost 10 bases and J lost 0 bases. Germline V gene sequence: CDR1 SNHLY, CDR2 FYNNEI. This CDR3 has 13 amino acids.

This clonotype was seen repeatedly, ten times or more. The CDR3 bases are TGCAGTGCTGCTAGCGGGAGGGCCATGTCCTACAATGAGCAGTTCTTC. It translates to CSAASGRAMSYNEQFF. The gene calls are TRBV20-1 and TRBJ2-1, with 12 positions matching TRBD2. The germline V gene has CDR1 DFQATT and CDR2 SNEGSKA (reference sequence). The CDR3 has 16 amino acids. The junction had 6 bases not matched to a gene; V was cut back by 5 bases and J by 1 base.

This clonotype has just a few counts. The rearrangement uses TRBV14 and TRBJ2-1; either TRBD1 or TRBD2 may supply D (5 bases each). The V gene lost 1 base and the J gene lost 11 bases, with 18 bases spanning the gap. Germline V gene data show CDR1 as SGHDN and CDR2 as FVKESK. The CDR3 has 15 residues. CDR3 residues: CASSQGRAGREKQFF. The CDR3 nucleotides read TGTGCCAGCAGCCAAGGTAGGGCAGGGAGAGAAAAGCAGTTCTTC. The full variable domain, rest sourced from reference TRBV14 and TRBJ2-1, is EAGVTQFPSHSVIEKGQTVTLRCDPISGHDNLYWYRRVMGKEIKFLLHFVKESKQDESGMPNNRFLAERTGGTYSTLKVQPAELEDSGVYFCASSQGRAGREKQFFGPGTRLTVL.

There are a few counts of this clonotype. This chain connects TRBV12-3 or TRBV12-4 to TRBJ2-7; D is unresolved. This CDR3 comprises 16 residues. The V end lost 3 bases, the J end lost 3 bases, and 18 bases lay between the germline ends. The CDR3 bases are TGTGCCAGCAGTTTGGTTGGGCGTCCCTCTGGCTACGAGCAGTACTTC. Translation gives CASSLVGRPSGYEQYF.

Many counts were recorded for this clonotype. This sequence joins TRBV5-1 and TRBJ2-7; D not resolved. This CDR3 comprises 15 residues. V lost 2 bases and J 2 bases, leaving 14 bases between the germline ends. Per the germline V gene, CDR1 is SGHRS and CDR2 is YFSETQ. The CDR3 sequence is CASSLGGSSTYEQYF. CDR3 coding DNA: TGCGCCAGCAGCTTAGGTGGTTCCTCCACCTACGAGCAGTACTTC.

CDR3 region: CSAASGRASYEQYF. The CDR3 DNA sequence: TGCAGTGCTGCTAGCGGGAGGGCCTCCTACGAGCAGTACTTC. This rearrangement joins TRBV20-1 to TRBJ2-7; TRBD2 matches at 12 bases. Germline CDR1 and CDR2: DFQATT and SNEGSKA (reference sequence). The J segment lost 0 bases and the V segment lost 5 bases, leaving 2 bases of the junction unmatched. The CDR3 covers 14 residues.

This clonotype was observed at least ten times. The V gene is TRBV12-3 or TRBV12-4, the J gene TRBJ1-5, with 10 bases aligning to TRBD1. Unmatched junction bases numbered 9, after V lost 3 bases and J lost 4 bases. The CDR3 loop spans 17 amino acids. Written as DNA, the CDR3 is TGTGCCAGCAGTTTGTGGGACAGGGGCCTGCCAAATCAGCCCCAGCATTTT. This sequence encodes CASSLWDRGLPNQPQHF.

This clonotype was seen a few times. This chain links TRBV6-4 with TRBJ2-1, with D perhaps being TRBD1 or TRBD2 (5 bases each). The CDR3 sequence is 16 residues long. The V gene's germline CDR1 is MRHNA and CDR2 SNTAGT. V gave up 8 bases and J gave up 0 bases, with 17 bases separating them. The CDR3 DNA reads TGTGCCAGCCCATGGGACGGCCAGGGCTCCTACAATGAGCAGTTCTTC. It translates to CASPWDGQGSYNEQFF.

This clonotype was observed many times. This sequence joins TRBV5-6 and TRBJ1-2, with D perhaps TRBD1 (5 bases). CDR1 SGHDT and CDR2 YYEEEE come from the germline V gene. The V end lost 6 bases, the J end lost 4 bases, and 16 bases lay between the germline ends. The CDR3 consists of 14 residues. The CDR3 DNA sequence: TGTGCCAGCACCACCGGCTGGGGGATCTATGGCTACACCTTC. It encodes CASTTGWGIYGYTF. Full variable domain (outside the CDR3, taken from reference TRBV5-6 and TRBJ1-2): DAGVTQSPTHLIKTRGQQVTLRCSPKSGHDTVSWYQQALGQGPQFIFQYYEEEERQRGNFPDRFSGHQFPNYSSELNVNALLLGDSALYLCASTTGWGIYGYTFGSGTRLTVV.

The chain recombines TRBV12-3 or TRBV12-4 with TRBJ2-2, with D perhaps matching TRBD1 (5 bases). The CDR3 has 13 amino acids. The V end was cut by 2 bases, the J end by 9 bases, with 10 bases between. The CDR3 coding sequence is TGTGCCAGCAGTTTATTTCAGGGTCGGGAGCTGTTTTTT. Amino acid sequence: CASSLFQGRELFF.

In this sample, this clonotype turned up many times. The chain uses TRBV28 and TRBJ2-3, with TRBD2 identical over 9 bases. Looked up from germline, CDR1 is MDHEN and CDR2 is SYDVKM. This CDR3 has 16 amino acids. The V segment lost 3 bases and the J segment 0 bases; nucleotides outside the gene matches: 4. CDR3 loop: CASSFLAGRSTDTQYF. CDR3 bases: TGTGCCAGCAGTTTCCTAGCGGGAAGGAGCACAGATACGCAGTATTTT.

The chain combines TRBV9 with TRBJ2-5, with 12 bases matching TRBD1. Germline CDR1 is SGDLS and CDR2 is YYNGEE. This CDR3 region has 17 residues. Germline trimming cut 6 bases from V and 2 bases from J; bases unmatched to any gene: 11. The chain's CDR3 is CASTKTGQGAGQETQYF. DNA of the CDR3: TGTGCCAGCACCAAGACGGGACAGGGGGCAGGGCAAGAGACCCAGTACTTC.

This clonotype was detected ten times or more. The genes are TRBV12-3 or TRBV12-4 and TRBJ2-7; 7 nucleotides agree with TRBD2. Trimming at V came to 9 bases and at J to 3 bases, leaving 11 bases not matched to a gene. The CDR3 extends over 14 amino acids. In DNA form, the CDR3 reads TGTGCCAGTCAGTGGGGGGGTTTGAGCTACGAGCAGTACTTC. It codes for CASQWGGLSYEQYF.

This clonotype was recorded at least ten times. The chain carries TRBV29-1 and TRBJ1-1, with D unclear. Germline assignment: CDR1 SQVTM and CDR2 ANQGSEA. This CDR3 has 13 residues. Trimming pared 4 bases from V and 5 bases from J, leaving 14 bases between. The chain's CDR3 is CSVVQGAGTEAFF. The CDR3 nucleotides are TGCAGCGTTGTACAAGGTGCGGGGACTGAAGCTTTCTTT.

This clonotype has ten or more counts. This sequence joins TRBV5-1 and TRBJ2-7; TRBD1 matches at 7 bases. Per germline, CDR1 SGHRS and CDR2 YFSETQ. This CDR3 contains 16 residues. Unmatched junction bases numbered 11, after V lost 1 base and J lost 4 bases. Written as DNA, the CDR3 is TGCGCCAGCAGCTTGAGACAGGGACCGGGATATTACGAGCAGTACTTC. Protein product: CASSLRQGPGYYEQYF. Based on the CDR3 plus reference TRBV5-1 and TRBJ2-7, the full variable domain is KAGVTQTPRYLIKTRGQQVTLSCSPISGHRSVSWYQQTPGQGLQFLFEYFSETQRNKGNFPGRFSGRQFSNSRSEMNVSTLELGDSALYLCASSLRQGPGYYEQYFGPGTRLTVT.

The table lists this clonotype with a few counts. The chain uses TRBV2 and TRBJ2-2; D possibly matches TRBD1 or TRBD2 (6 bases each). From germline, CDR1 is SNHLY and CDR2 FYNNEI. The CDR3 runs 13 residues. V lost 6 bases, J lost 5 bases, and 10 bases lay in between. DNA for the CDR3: TGTGCCAGCAGGCGGGACACAACCGGGGAGCTGTTTTTT. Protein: CASRRDTTGELFF.

The CDR3 loop is CSARGITPGELFF. CDR3 in DNA: TGCAGTGCTAGAGGAATCACCCCCGGGGAGCTGTTTTTT. V gene TRBV20-1 combines with J gene TRBJ2-2; D not resolved. Germline lookup yields CDR1 DFQATT and CDR2 SNEGSKA (reference sequence). The CDR3 has 13 residues. Trimming took 1 base from V and 6 from J, leaving 9 bases between them.

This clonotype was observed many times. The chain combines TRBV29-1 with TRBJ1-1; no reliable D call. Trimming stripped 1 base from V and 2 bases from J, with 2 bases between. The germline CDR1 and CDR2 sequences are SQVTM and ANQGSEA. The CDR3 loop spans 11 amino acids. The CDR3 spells CSVEGNTEAFF. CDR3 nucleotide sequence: TGCAGCGTTGAAGGAAACACTGAAGCTTTCTTT.

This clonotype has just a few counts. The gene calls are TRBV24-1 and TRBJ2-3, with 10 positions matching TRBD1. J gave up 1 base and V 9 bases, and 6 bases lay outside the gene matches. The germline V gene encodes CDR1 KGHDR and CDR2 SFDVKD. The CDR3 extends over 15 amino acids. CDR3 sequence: CATGSGTGGTDTQYF. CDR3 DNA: TGTGCCACCGGGTCCGGGACAGGGGGCACAGATACGCAGTATTTT.

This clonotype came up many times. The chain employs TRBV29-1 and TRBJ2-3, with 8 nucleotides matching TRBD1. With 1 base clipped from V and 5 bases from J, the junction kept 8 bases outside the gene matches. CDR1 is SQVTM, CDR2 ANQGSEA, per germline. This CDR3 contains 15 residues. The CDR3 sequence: CSVEGGGQGVDTQYF. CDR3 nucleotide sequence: TGCAGCGTTGAAGGAGGTGGACAGGGAGTAGATACGCAGTATTTT.

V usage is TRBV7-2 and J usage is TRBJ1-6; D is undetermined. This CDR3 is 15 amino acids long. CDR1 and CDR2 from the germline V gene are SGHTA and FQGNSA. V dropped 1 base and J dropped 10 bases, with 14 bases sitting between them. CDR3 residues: CASSLDRPPNSPLHF. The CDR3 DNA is TGTGCCAGCAGCTTAGATAGGCCGCCAAACTCACCCCTCCACTTT.

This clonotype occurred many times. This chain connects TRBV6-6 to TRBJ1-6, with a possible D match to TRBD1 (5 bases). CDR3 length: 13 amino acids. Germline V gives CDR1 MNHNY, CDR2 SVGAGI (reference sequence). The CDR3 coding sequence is TGTGGTACATACGGGGCAGGGTATTCACCCCTCCACTTT. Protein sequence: CGTYGAGYSPLHF.

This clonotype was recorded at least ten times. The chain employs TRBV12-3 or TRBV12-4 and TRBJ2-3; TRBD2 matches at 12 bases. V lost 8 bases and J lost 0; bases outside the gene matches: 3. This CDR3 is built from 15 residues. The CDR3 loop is CASAGTSGSTDTQYF. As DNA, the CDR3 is TGTGCCAGCGCTGGGACTAGCGGGAGCACAGATACGCAGTATTTT.

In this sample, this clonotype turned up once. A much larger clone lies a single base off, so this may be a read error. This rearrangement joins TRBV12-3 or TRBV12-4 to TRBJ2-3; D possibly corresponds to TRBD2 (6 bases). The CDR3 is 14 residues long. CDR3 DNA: TGTGCCAGCAGTTTTTCGCGGGGCGCAGATACGCATTATTTT. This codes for CASSFSRGADTHYF.